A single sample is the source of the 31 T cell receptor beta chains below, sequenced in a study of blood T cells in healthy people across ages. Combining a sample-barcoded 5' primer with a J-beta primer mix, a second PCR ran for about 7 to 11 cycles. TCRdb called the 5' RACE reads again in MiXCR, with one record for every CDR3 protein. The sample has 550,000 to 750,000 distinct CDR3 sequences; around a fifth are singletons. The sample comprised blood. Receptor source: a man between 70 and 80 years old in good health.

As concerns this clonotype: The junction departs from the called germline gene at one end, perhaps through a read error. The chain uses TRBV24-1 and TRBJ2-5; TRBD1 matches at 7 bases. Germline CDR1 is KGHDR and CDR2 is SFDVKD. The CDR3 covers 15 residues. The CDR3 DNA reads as TGTGCCACCAGTGACACCGGACAGGACCAAGAGACCCAGTGCTTC. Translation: CATSDTGQDQETQCF.

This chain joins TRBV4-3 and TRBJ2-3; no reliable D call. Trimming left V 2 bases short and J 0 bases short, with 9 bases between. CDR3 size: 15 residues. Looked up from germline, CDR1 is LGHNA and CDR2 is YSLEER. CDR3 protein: CASSQSSYSTDTQYF. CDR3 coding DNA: TGCGCCAGCAGCCAATCTTCGTATAGCACAGATACGCAGTATTTT.

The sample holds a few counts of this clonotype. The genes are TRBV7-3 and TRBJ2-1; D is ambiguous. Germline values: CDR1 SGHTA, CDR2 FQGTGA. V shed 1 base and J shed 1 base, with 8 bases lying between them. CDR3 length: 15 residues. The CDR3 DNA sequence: TGTGCCAGCAGCTTAATTCTGGGTTCCTACAATGAGCAGTTCTTC. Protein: CASSLILGSYNEQFF.

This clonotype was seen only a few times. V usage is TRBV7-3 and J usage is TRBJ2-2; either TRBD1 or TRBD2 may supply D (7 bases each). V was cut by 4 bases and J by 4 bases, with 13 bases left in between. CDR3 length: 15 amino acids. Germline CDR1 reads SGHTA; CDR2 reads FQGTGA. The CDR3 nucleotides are TGTGCCAGCAGCTCCAGGGGGGAGGGCACCGGGGAGCTGTTTTTT. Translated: CASSSRGEGTGELFF.

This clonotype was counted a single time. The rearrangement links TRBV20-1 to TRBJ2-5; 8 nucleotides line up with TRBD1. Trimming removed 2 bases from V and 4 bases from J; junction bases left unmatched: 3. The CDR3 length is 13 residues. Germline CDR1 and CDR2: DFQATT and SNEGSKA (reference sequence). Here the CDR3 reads CSARQGARETQYF. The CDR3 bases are TGCAGTGCTAGACAGGGGGCCCGAGAGACCCAGTACTTC.

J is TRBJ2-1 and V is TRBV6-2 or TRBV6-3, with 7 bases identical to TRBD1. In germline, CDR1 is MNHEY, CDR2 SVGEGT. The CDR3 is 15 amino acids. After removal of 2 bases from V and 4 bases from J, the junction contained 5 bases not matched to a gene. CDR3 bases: TGTGCCAGCAGTTACCGACAGGGAACATACAATGAGCAGTTCTTC. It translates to CASSYRQGTYNEQFF.

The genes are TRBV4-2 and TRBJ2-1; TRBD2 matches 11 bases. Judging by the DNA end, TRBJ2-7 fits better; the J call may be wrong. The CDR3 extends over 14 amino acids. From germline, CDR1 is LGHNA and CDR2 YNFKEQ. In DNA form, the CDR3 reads TGTGCCAGCGCACCCACTAGCGGGAGCTACGAGCAGTACTTC. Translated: CASAPTSGSYEQYF.

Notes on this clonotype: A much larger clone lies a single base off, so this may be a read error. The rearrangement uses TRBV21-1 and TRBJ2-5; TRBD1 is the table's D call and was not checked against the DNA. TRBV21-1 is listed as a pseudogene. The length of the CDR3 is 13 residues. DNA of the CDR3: TGTGCCAGCAGCACCGGACAGGTAGATACCCAGTACTTC. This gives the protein CASSTGQVDTQYF.

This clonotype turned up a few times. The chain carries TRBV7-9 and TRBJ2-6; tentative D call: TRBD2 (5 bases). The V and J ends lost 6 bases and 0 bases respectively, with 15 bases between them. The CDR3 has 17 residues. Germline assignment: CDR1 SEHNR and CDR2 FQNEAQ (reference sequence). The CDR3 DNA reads TGTGCCAGCAGTTACCTTATCGGGGACTCTGGGGCCAACGTCCTGACTTTC. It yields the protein CASSYLIGDSGANVLTF.

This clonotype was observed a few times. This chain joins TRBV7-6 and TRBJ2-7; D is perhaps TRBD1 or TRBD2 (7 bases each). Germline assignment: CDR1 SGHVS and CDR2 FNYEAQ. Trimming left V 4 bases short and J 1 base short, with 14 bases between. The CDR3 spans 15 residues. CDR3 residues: CASSSRGGGSYEQYF. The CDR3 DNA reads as TGTGCCAGCAGCTCCAGGGGGGGCGGTTCCTACGAGCAGTACTTC.

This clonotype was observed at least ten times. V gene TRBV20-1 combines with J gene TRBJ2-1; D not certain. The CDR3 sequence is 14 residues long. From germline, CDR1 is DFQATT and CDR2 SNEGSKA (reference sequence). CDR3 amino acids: CRATAAHSYNEQFF. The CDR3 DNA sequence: TGCAGAGCAACAGCCGCCCACTCCTACAATGAGCAGTTCTTC.

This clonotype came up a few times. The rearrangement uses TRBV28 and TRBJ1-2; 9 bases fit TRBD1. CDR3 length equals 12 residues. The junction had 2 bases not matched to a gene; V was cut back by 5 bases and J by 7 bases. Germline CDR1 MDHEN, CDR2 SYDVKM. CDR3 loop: CASSKTGGGYTF. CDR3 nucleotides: TGTGCCAGCAGTAAGACAGGGGGTGGCTACACCTTC.

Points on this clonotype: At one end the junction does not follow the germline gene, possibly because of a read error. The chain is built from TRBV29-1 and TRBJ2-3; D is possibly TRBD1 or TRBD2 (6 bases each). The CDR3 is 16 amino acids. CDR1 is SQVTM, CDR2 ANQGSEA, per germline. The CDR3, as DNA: TGCAGCGTTAAACCGGGGGCGGGCGCTGGCACAGATGCGCAGTATTTT. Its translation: CSVKPGAGAGTDAQYF.

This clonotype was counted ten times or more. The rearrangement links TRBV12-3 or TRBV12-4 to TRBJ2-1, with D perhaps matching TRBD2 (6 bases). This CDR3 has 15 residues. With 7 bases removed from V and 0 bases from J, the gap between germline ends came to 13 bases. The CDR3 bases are TGTGCCAGCACGGAGGGGATTAGCTCCTACAATGAGCAGTTCTTC. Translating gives CASTEGISSYNEQFF.

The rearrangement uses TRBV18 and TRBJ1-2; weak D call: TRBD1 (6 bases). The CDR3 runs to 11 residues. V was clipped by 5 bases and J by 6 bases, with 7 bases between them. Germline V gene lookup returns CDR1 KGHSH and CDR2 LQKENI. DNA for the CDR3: TGTGCCAGCTCAGACAGGAATGGCTACACCTTC. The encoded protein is CASSDRNGYTF.

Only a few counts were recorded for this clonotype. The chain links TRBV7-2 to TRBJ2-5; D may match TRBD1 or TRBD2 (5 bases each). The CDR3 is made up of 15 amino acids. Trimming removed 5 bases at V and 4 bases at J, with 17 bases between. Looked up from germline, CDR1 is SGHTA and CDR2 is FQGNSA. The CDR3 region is CASSHWDGVAETQYF. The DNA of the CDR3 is TGTGCCAGCAGCCACTGGGACGGCGTCGCAGAGACCCAGTACTTC.

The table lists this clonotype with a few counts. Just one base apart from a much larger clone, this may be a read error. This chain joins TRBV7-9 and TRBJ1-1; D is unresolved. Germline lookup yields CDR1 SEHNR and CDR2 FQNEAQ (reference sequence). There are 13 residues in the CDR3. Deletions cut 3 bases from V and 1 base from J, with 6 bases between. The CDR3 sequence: CASSFEGNTEAFF. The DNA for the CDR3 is TGTGCCAGCAGCTTTGAGGGGAACACTGAAGCTTTCTTT.

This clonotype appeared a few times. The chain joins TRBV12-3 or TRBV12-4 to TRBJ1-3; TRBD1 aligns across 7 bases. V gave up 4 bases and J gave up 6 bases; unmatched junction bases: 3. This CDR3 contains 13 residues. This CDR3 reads CASSSGQPNTIYF. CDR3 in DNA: TGTGCCAGCAGTTCGGGACAGCCAAACACCATATATTTT.

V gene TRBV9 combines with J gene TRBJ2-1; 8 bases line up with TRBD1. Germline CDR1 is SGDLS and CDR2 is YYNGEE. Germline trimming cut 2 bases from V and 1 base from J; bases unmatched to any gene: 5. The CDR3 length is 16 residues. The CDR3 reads CASSVDRQGSYNEQFF. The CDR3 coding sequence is TGTGCCAGCAGCGTTGATCGACAGGGGTCCTACAATGAGCAGTTCTTC.

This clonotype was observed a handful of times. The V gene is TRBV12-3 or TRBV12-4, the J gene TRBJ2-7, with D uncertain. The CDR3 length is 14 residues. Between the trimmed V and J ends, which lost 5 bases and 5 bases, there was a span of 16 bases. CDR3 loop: CASSLGPGPHEQYF. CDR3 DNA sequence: TGTGCCAGCAGTCTCGGCCCCGGGCCCCACGAGCAGTACTTC.

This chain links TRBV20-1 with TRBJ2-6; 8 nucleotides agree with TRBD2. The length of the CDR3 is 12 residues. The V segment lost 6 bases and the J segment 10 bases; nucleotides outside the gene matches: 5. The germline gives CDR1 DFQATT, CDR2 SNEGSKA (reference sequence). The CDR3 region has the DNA TGCAGTGCCCCGGGGGGGTCGAACGTCCTGACTTTC. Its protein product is CSAPGGSNVLTF.

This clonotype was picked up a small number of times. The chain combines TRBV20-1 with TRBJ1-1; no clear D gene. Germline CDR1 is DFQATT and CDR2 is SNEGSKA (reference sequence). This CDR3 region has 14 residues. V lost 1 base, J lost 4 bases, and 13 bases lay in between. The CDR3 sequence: CSARVSGIGTEAFF. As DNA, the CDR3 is TGCAGTGCTAGAGTATCGGGGATTGGCACTGAAGCTTTCTTT.

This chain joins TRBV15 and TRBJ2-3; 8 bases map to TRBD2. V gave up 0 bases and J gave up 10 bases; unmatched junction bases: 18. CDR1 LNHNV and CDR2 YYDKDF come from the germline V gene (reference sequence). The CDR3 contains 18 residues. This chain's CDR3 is CATSRDPQLAEGPFAQYF. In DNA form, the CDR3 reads TGTGCCACCAGCAGAGATCCCCAACTAGCGGAAGGCCCCTTTGCGCAGTATTTT.

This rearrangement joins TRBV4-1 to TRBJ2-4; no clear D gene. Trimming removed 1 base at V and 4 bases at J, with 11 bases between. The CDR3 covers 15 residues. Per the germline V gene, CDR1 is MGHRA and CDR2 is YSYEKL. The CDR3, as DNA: TGCGCCAGCAGCCAAGTCTCCTCTGGGAAAAACATTCAGTACTTC. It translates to CASSQVSSGKNIQYF.

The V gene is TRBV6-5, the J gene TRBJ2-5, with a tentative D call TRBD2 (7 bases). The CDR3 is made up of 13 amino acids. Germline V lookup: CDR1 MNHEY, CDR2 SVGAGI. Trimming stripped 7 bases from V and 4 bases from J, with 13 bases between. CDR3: CASIPRGGETQYF. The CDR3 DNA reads TGTGCCAGCATTCCGAGGGGGGGAGAGACCCAGTACTTC.

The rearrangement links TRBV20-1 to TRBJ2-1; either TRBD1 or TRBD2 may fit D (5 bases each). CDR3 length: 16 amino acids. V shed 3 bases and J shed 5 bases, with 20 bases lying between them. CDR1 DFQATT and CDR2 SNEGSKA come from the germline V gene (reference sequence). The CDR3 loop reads CSASYRWASLDNEQFF. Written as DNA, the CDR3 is TGCAGTGCTAGTTACAGGTGGGCTAGCTTGGACAATGAGCAGTTCTTC.

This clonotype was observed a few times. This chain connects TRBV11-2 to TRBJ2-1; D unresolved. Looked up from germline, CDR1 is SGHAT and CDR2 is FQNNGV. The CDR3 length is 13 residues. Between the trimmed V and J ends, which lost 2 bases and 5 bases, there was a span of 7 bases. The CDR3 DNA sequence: TGTGCCAGCAGCTTACCACCCAACAATGAGCAGTTCTTC. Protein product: CASSLPPNNEQFF.

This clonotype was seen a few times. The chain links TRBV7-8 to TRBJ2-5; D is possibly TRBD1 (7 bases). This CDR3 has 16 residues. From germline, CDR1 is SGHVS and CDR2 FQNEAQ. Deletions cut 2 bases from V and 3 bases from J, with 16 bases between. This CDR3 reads CASSLPQTGTEETQYF. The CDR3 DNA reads TGTGCCAGCAGCTTACCCCAGACAGGGACTGAAGAGACCCAGTACTTC.

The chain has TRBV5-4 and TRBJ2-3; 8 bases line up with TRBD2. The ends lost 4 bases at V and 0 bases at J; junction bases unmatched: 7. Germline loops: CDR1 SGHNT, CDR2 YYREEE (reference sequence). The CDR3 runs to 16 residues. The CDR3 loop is CASSGTSGPSTDTQYF. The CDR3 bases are TGTGCCAGCAGCGGTACTAGCGGACCTAGCACAGATACGCAGTATTTT. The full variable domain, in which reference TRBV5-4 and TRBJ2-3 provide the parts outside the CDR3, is ETGVTQSPTHLIKTRGQQVTLRCSSQSGHNTVSWYQQALGQGPQFIFQYYREEENGRGNFPPRFSGLQFPNYSSELNVNALELDDSALYLCASSGTSGPSTDTQYFGPGTRLTVL.

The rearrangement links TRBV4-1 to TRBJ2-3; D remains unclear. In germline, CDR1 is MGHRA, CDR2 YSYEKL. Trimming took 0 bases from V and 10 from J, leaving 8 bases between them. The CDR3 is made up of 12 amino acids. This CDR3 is CASSQDRFAQYF. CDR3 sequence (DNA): TGCGCCAGCAGCCAAGATAGATTCGCGCAGTATTTT.

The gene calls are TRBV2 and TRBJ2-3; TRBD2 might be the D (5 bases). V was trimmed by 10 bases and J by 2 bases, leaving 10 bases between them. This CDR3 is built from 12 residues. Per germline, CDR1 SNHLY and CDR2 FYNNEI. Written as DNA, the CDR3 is TGTGCCACCGGGATGGTCACAGATACGCAGTATTTT. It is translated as CATGMVTDTQYF.